Below are 30 T cell receptor beta chains sequenced from a single sample in a study of shared clonotypes between healthy human individuals. Sequencing used immunoSEQ multiplex PCR; TCRdb keeps in-frame clones, though not all of them. The data contain roughly 700,000 clones, around 72% of them singletons. Sequenced: memory CD4+ T cells sorted from blood. Subset given: CD45RA-negative fraction. The receptor set was obtained from a woman aged 25-40 years in good health.

In nucleotides, the CDR3 is TGTGCCAGCAGCTCTCAGGGAAACACCATATATTTT. Translated, it gives CASSSQGNTIYF. The J gene is TRBJ1-3, the V gene TRBV9, with no clear D. The CDR3 is 12 residues long. The V gene's germline CDR1 is SGDLS and CDR2 YYNGEE. Trimming removed 4 bases at V and 4 bases at J, with 6 bases between.

CDR3 sequence: CASSFLQNPRNEQYF. The CDR3 nucleotides read TGTGCCAGCAGTTTCCTACAGAATCCACGGAACGAGCAGTACTTC. The gene calls are TRBV27 and TRBJ2-7; D is unclear. The CDR3 is 15 amino acids. V was trimmed by 3 bases and J by 5 bases, leaving 17 bases between them. CDR1 and CDR2 from the germline V gene are MNHEY and SMNVEV (reference sequence).

Worth noting for this clone: Different DNA sequences within this sample yield the same CDR3. This chain links TRBV6-1 with TRBJ1-2; D ambiguous. Trimming removed 0 bases at V and 4 bases at J, with 9 bases between. CDR3 size: 14 residues. Germline V gives CDR1 MNHNS, CDR2 SASEGT. The DNA for the CDR3 is TGTGCCAGCAGTGAAGCCGGCGGTCTCTATGGCTACACCTTC. Translated: CASSEAGGLYGYTF.

The CDR3 loop is CASSRNRDTNFNEQFF. The CDR3 coding sequence is TGTGCCAGCAGCAGAAACCGGGACACAAACTTCAATGAGCAGTTCTTC. The V call is TRBV6-6, the J call TRBJ2-1; perhaps TRBD1 as D (6 bases). Deletions cut 6 bases from V and 6 bases from J, with 21 bases between. There are 16 residues in the CDR3. Germline V gene data show CDR1 as MNHNY and CDR2 as SVGAGI (reference sequence).

The chain couples TRBV7-7 to TRBJ2-7; 14 bases map to TRBD2. V lost 5 bases, J lost 5 bases, and 2 bases stayed unmatched. Germline CDR1 SSHAT, CDR2 FNYEAQ (reference sequence). The CDR3 is made up of 14 amino acids. In nucleotides, the CDR3 is TGTGCCAGCAGCACGGGACTAGCGGGAGACGAGCAGTACTTC. Residues: CASSTGLAGDEQYF.

CDR3: CASSLVLTGANVLTF. CDR3 coding DNA: TGTGCCAGCAGCTTGGTCCTAACTGGGGCCAACGTCCTGACTTTC. The rearrangement joins TRBV7-8 to TRBJ2-6; D is ambiguous. The germline V gene has CDR1 SGHVS and CDR2 FQNEAQ. This CDR3 comprises 15 residues. V lost 3 bases, J lost 2 bases, and 8 bases lay in between.

V is TRBV19 and J is TRBJ2-1; possible D gene TRBD1, 5 bases. V was shortened by 3 bases and J by 3 bases, with 9 bases between the two germline ends. The CDR3 consists of 14 residues. The germline V gene has CDR1 LNHDA and CDR2 SQIVND (reference sequence). The CDR3 loop is CASSMAGIYNEQFF. The CDR3 nucleotides are TGTGCCAGTAGTATGGCAGGGATCTACAATGAGCAGTTCTTC.

V usage is TRBV5-1 and J usage is TRBJ1-5; the D is unclear. The germline V gene has CDR1 SGHRS and CDR2 YFSETQ. Trimming removed 0 bases at V and 15 bases at J, with 16 bases between. CDR3 length equals 13 residues. The CDR3 spells CASSLDPGSLLHF. CDR3 nucleotides: TGCGCCAGCAGCTTGGACCCCGGGTCTCTGTTGCATTTT.

In DNA form, the CDR3 reads TGTGCCAGCAGCTTAGACAGCGGGAGGGAGCAAGATACGCAGTATTTT. Encoded protein: CASSLDSGREQDTQYF. V gene TRBV11-3 combines with J gene TRBJ2-3; 10 nucleotides match TRBD2. There are 16 residues in the CDR3. V shed 0 bases, J shed 5 bases, and the junction held 5 bases outside the gene matches. The germline CDR1 and CDR2 sequences are SGHNT and YENEEA. Drawing the rest from reference TRBV11-3 and TRBJ2-3, the complete variable domain is EAGVVQSPRYKIIEKKQPVAFWCNPISGHNTLYWYLQNLGQGPELLIRYENEEAVDDSQLPKDRFSAERLKGVDSTLKIQPAELGDSAVYLCASSLDSGREQDTQYFGPGTRLTVL.

The chain recombines TRBV14 with TRBJ2-3; no clear D gene. V lost 4 bases and J lost 2, with 13 bases in between. There are 15 residues in the CDR3. Germline CDR1 reads SGHDN; CDR2 reads FVKESK. As DNA, the CDR3 is TGTGCCAGCAGCCGGCTTAGAGACCTCACAGATACGCAGTATTTT. It yields the protein CASSRLRDLTDTQYF. The variable domain in full, with the rest retrieved from reference TRBV14 and TRBJ2-3, is EAGVTQFPSHSVIEKGQTVTLRCDPISGHDNLYWYRRVMGKEIKFLLHFVKESKQDESGMPNNRFLAERTGGTYSTLKVQPAELEDSGVYFCASSRLRDLTDTQYFGPGTRLTVL.

V is TRBV28 and J is TRBJ2-2; 8 nucleotides agree with TRBD1. The CDR3 sequence is 14 residues long. The V gene end was trimmed by 8 bases and the J gene end by 7 bases; junction bases not matched to a gene: 9. The V gene's germline CDR1 is MDHEN and CDR2 SYDVKM. The DNA for the CDR3 is TGTGCCAGCTTCAACAGGGGGTCTAACGGGGAGCTGTTTTTT. Protein sequence: CASFNRGSNGELFF.

Only one count was recorded for this clone. The V call is TRBV7-2, the J call TRBJ1-3; TRBD1 matches 8 bases. This CDR3 spans 17 amino acids. V gave up 5 bases and J gave up 1 base; unmatched junction bases: 10. Germline CDR1 is SGHTA and CDR2 is FQGNSA. In nucleotides, the CDR3 is TGTGCCAGCAGCCCGAGGGGACAGGCGCGATCTGGAAACACCATATATTTT. Protein product: CASSPRGQARSGNTIYF.

V is TRBV4-2 and J is TRBJ2-4; D is tentatively TRBD1 or TRBD2 (5 bases each). V lost 0 bases and J 16 bases, leaving 16 bases between the germline ends. Germline CDR1 is LGHNA and CDR2 is YNFKEQ. This CDR3 has 13 residues. The CDR3 DNA follows: TGTGCCAGCAGCCAAGAAGGGGTGGGACGGCAATACTTC. Protein product: CASSQEGVGRQYF.

A word on this clone: Distinct nucleotide sequences in the sample also encode this CDR3. CDR3 DNA: TGTGCCAGCAGCGTAGGCACGGTCAACACCGGGGAGCTGTTTTTT. Its translation: CASSVGTVNTGELFF. This rearrangement joins TRBV9 to TRBJ2-2; no firm D call. The germline V and J ends were trimmed by 0 bases and 2 bases, with 8 bases remaining between them. The CDR3 length is 15 residues. Looked up from germline, CDR1 is SGDLS and CDR2 is YYNGEE.

The gene calls are TRBV4-1 and TRBJ1-5; a weak D match, TRBD1 (6 bases). Trimming took off 0 bases at V and 7 bases at J, with 10 bases between the two ends. Germline-derived CDR1 and CDR2 are MGHRA and YSYEKL. This CDR3 comprises 14 residues. The chain's CDR3 is CASSQEIQGQPQHF. The CDR3 DNA reads as TGCGCCAGCAGCCAAGAAATACAGGGCCAGCCCCAGCATTTT.

This clone was detected a few times. The V gene is TRBV9, the J gene TRBJ2-3, with 7 bases aligning to TRBD2. The CDR3 sequence is 15 residues long. CDR1 and CDR2 from the germline V gene are SGDLS and YYNGEE. Losses at the gene ends were 1 base for V and 5 bases for J; bases not matched to a gene: 7. In nucleotides, the CDR3 is TGTGCCAGCAGCGTACTAGCGGCCCGGGGAGATACGCAGTATTTT. Amino acids: CASSVLAARGDTQYF.

In this sample, this clone turned up once. The chain employs TRBV28 and TRBJ2-1; 13 bases align to TRBD2. The V and J ends lost 6 bases and 4 bases, in that order; junction bases with no gene match: 6. The germline V gene has CDR1 MDHEN and CDR2 SYDVKM. The CDR3 spans 16 residues. CDR3 DNA sequence: TGTGCCAGCAGAGAACTAGCGGGAGGGCTTTACAATGAGCAGTTCTTC. This translates into CASRELAGGLYNEQFF. Looking up the rest from reference TRBV28 and TRBJ2-1 gives the full variable domain: DVKVTQSSRYLVKRTGEKVFLECVQDMDHENMFWYRQDPGLGLRLIYFSYDVKMKEKGDIPEGYSVSREKKERFSLILESASTNQTSMYLCASRELAGGLYNEQFFGPGTRLTVL.

The rearrangement links TRBV28 to TRBJ2-5; 8 nucleotides align to TRBD2. The CDR3 has 15 residues. The trim removed 5 bases at V and 0 bases at J, leaving 5 bases unmatched. Germline CDR1 MDHEN, CDR2 SYDVKM. The CDR3 DNA reads as TGTGCCAGCAGTCTTAGCGGGGACTACCAAGAGACCCAGTACTTC. This encodes CASSLSGDYQETQYF. Based on the CDR3 plus reference TRBV28 and TRBJ2-5, the full variable domain is DVKVTQSSRYLVKRTGEKVFLECVQDMDHENMFWYRQDPGLGLRLIYFSYDVKMKEKGDIPEGYSVSREKKERFSLILESASTNQTSMYLCASSLSGDYQETQYFGPGTRLLVL.

This chain links TRBV18 with TRBJ1-3, with a possible D match to TRBD1 (5 bases). The CDR3 is made up of 14 amino acids. Germline values: CDR1 KGHSH, CDR2 LQKENI. V dropped 3 bases and J dropped 0 bases, with 6 bases sitting between them. The CDR3 DNA reads as TGTGCCAGCTCACCCGACAGCTCTGGAAACACCATATATTTT. Its translation: CASSPDSSGNTIYF.

This clone has just a few counts. This chain connects TRBV6-6 to TRBJ2-3; perhaps TRBD1 as D (5 bases). V lost 5 bases and J lost 4, with 10 bases in between. The CDR3 length is 13 residues. Per the germline V gene, CDR1 is MNHNY and CDR2 is SVGAGI (reference sequence). DNA for the CDR3: TGTGCCAGCAGTCGGCGACAGCCAGATACGCAGTATTTT. Protein product: CASSRRQPDTQYF.

The chain uses TRBV5-4 and TRBJ1-2; D gene ambiguous. Looked up from germline, CDR1 is SGHNT and CDR2 is YYREEE (reference sequence). Trimming took 0 bases from V and 2 from J, leaving 11 bases between them. The CDR3 length is 15 residues. The CDR3, as DNA: TGTGCCAGCAGCTTGGTGGCAGGAGGGAACTATGGCTACACCTTC. Translating it yields CASSLVAGGNYGYTF.

This clone was observed a few times. The rearrangement uses TRBV7-6 and TRBJ2-2; 9 positions match TRBD1. Germline CDR1 reads SGHVS; CDR2 reads FNYEAQ. There are 16 residues in the CDR3. Losses at the gene ends were 7 bases for V and 5 bases for J; bases not matched to a gene: 11. In nucleotides, the CDR3 is TGTGCCAGCACAAAGAGGGGACAGGGCCAAACCGGGGAGCTGTTTTTT. This codes for CASTKRGQGQTGELFF. The whole variable domain, filled in from reference TRBV7-6 and TRBJ2-2, reads GAGVSQSPRYKVTKRGQDVALRCDPISGHVSLYWYRQALGQGPEFLTYFNYEAQQDKSGLPNDRFSAERPEGSISTLTIQRTEQRDSAMYRCASTKRGQGQTGELFFGEGSRLTVL.

The chain combines TRBV19 with TRBJ2-6; weak D call: TRBD1 (6 bases). The germline V gene encodes CDR1 LNHDA and CDR2 SQIVND (reference sequence). V dropped 1 base and J dropped 7 bases, with 8 bases sitting between them. The CDR3 runs 14 residues. The DNA for the CDR3 is TGTGCCAGTAGTATAGCAGGGACAGCCAACGTCCTGACTTTC. Translating gives CASSIAGTANVLTF.

V is TRBV6-1 and J is TRBJ1-3; D is uncertain. Germline values: CDR1 MNHNS, CDR2 SASEGT. V shed 1 base and J shed 0 bases, with 7 bases lying between them. The CDR3 spans 15 residues. DNA of the CDR3: TGTGCCAGCAGTGAAGGGGTTATCTCTGGAAACACCATATATTTT. This sequence encodes CASSEGVISGNTIYF.

This chain links TRBV15 with TRBJ2-3; 7 nucleotides line up with TRBD1. The CDR3 sequence is 12 residues long. Trimming took 3 bases from V and 9 from J; bases not matched to a gene: 3. CDR1 and CDR2 (germline): LNHNV, YYDKDF (reference sequence). The CDR3 reads CATSRDRSTQYF. Written as DNA, the CDR3 is TGTGCCACCAGCAGGGACAGGAGCACGCAGTATTTT.

This rearrangement joins TRBV7-2 to TRBJ2-4; D is unclear. Trimming took off 1 base at V and 2 bases at J, with 6 bases between the two ends. This CDR3 comprises 14 residues. Germline V CDR1 and CDR2: SGHTA, FQGNSA. The CDR3 DNA is TGTGCCAGCAGCTTAGACCAGACCAAAAACATTCAGTACTTC. It translates to CASSLDQTKNIQYF.

There are a few counts of this clone. Other DNA sequences in this specimen translate into the identical CDR3. This chain joins TRBV28 and TRBJ2-3; no clear D. The CDR3 runs 11 residues. CDR1 MDHEN and CDR2 SYDVKM come from the germline V gene. V lost 6 bases and J lost 2, with 3 bases in between. CDR3 sequence reads: CASRATDTQYF. CDR3 sequence (DNA): TGTGCCAGCAGAGCCACAGATACGCAGTATTTT.

This clone has only a few counts. This sequence joins TRBV7-9 and TRBJ2-5, with TRBD2 identical over 8 bases. Germline V CDR1 and CDR2: SEHNR, FQNEAQ (reference sequence). The CDR3 has 16 residues. After removal of 5 bases from V and 2 bases from J, the junction contained 10 bases not matched to a gene. Here the CDR3 reads CASSRDGLALQETQYF. In nucleotides, the CDR3 is TGTGCCAGCAGCCGAGATGGACTAGCACTACAAGAGACCCAGTACTTC.

The chain couples TRBV30 to TRBJ1-5; D gene uncertain. V shed 2 bases and J shed 3 bases, with 8 bases lying between them. CDR3 size: 13 residues. The germline V gene has CDR1 GTSNPN and CDR2 SVGIG (reference sequence). The CDR3 DNA follows: TGTGCCTGGAGTTACCACGACAATCAGCCCCAGCATTTT. Amino acids: CAWSYHDNQPQHF.

The chain couples TRBV9 to TRBJ2-1; tentative D call: TRBD2 (6 bases). The CDR3 sequence is 17 residues long. Trimming removed 4 bases at V and 0 bases at J, with 17 bases between. CDR1 is SGDLS and CDR2 is YYNGEE in the germline V gene. The CDR3 DNA follows: TGTGCCAGCAGCCCGAGGAGGGGACGGAGCTCCTACAATGAGCAGTTCTTC. It encodes CASSPRRGRSSYNEQFF.